This TCR beta chain was recovered during a study of CD8 T cells in Susac syndrome. Study conclusions and caveats: It was acknowledged in the study that its TCR sequencing and HLA analysis involved a relatively small number of individuals.

With respect to this clonotype: Its specificity is unknown.

The multiple sclerosis control cohort comprised treatment-naive individuals presenting with stable or active relapsing-remitting disease. Both CD4+ and CD8+ T cells were negatively isolated, and TEMRA cells underwent FACS enrichment. The RNA input was roughly 0.45 to 1 ug, and it was reverse transcribed with random hexamers. immunoSEQ multiplex PCR amplified TCR beta CDR3 across 54 Vbeta, 13 Jbeta. TCRdb called the immunoSEQ multiplex PCR reads again in MiXCR, with one record for every CDR3 protein. The sample lists approximately 130,000 distinct CDR3 sequences; around 90% were seen once. V was shortened by 11 bases and J by 3 bases, with 10 bases between the two germline ends. The CDR3 is 12 amino acids. Germline assignment: CDR1 MNHEY and CDR2 SVGEGT.

Sequenced: CD8+ T cells from PBMCs. This clonotype originated in a human donor with multiple sclerosis. This rearrangement joins TRBV6-2 or TRBV6-3 to TRBJ2-2; weak D call: TRBD2 (5 bases). The CDR3 DNA reads TGTGCCCTACGAGCGGACACCGGGGAGCTGTTTTTT. Its protein is CALRADTGELFF.